This entry describes one T cell receptor beta chain. What it recognizes is unknown. The data stem from a study of T cell responses to AZD1222 COVID-19 vaccine. Doses given second, at about 4 or about 12 weeks, were pooled. The V end was cut by 3 bases, the J end by 4 bases, with 12 bases between. The CDR3 covers 14 residues. Per germline, CDR1 LNHDA and CDR2 SQIVND (reference sequence). Study results and caveats: Just a handful of AZD1222 recipients tested seropositive at baseline. Females made up more of the donors, who were largely white British, and clonal diversity may have come out too low.

Sequenced by immunoSEQ multiplex PCR; TCRdb stores in-frame clones only, minus some. The data hold under 170,000 clones, with roughly 90% observed a single time. The source material was peripheral blood, sampled 28 days after the second AZD1222 dose. This TCR came from an adult who received the AZD1222 COVID-19 vaccine. The rearrangement links TRBV19 to TRBJ1-2; D call uncertain. The CDR3 DNA reads TGTGCCAGTAGTATTGAGGTGGAGTCCTATGGCTACACCTTC. It is translated as CASSIEVESYGYTF.